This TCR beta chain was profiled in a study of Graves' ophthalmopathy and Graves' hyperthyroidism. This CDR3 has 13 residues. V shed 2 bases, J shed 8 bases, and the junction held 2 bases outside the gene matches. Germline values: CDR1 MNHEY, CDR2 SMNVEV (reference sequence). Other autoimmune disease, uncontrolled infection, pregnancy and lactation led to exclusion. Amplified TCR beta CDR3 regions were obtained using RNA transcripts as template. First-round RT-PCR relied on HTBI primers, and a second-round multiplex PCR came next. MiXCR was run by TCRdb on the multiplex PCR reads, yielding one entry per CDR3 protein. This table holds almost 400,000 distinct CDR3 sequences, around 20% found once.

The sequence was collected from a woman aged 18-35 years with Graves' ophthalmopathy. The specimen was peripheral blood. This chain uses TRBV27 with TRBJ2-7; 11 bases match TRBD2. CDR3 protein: CASSLASGRQQYF. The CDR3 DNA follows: TGTGCCAGCAGTTTAGCTAGCGGGAGGCAGCAGTACTTC.